Given below is one T cell receptor (beta chain) in context. Its antigen is still unknown. This entry comes from a study of OX40 agonist ivuxolimab in advanced cancers. Study-level findings and limits: In the expanded peripheral T cells, antigen specificity was never determined.

Profiling relied on immunoSEQ multiplex PCR, and the TCRdb table lists in-frame clones only, not all of them. The sample carries tens of thousands of clones, approximately 85% recorded once. CDR1 MNHEY and CDR2 SMNVEV come from the germline V gene (reference sequence). This CDR3 comprises 13 residues. The V gene end was trimmed by 11 bases and the J gene end by 5 bases; junction bases not matched to a gene: 7. The chain employs TRBV27 and TRBJ2-5, with 11 bases lining up with TRBD1. Sequenced material: CD4+ or CD8+ T cells sorted from blood, taken in a trial of the OX40 agonist ivuxolimab. The sequence was obtained from an adult with an advanced solid tumor such as melanoma, head and neck, liver or kidney cancer. The CDR3 spells CAVGTGGGETQYF. The CDR3 nucleotides read TGTGCCGTAGGGACAGGGGGTGGCGAGACCCAGTACTTC.